The source of this T cell receptor (beta chain) is a study of T cells after posttransplantation cyclophosphamide. Study-level points and caveats: Donor CD8+ memory clones often dominated recipient blood repertoires at later times. After PTCy, TRB diversity resembled that of CNI/methotrexate controls.

There are 12 residues in the CDR3. Trimming removed 4 bases at V and 7 bases at J, with 7 bases between. Germline V gives CDR1 SEHNR, CDR2 FQNEAQ (reference sequence). On the day of bone marrow donation, the related graft donor provided peripheral blood. Clones were read by immunoSEQ multiplex PCR, and TCRdb kept only the in-frame ones, dropping some. The sample is made up of fewer than 35,000 clones, none counted only once. This clone was observed at least ten times. Its antigen is undetermined. The chain is built from TRBV7-9 and TRBJ1-4, with D hard to call. The TCR originated in a woman aged 55 to 70 in good health, CMV-negative, and a related stem cell transplant donor. The sequencing sample was made of PBMCs. Written as DNA, the CDR3 is TGTGCCAGCAGCTCCGCGGGTGAAAAACTGTTTTTT. It encodes CASSSAGEKLFF.